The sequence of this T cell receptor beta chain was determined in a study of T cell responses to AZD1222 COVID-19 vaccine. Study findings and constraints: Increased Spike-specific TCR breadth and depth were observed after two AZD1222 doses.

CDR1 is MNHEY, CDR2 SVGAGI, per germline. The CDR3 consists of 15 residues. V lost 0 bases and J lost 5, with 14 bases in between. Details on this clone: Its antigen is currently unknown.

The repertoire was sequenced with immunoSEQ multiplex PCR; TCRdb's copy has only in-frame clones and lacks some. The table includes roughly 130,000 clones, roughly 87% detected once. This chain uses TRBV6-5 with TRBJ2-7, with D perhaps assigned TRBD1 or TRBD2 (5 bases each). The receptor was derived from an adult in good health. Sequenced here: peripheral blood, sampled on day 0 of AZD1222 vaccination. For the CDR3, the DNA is TGTGCCAGCAGTTACTCGGGGGTTCTCCGGGACGAGCAGTACTTC. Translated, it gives CASSYSGVLRDEQYF.